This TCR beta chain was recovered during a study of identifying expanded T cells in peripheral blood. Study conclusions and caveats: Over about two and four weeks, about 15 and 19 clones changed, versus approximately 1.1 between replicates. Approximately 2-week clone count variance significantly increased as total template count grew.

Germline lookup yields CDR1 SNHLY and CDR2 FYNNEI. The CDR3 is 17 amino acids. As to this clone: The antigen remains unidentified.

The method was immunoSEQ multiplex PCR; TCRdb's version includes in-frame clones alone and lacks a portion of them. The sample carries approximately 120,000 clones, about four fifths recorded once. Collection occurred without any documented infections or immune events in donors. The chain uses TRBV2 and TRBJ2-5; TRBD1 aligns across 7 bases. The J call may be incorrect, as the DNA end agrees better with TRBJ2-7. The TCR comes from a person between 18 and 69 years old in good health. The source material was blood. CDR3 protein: CASSARQGKIGSYEQYF. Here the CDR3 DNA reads TGTGCCAGCAGCGCGAGACAGGGCAAGATTGGGAGCTACGAGCAGTACTTC.